This T cell receptor beta chain comes out of a study of blood T cells in healthy people across ages. Germline V gives CDR1 SGHRS, CDR2 YFSETQ. Trimming removed 3 bases at V and 0 bases at J, with 11 bases between. The CDR3 covers 15 residues. Through a sample-barcoded 5' primer and a J-beta primer mix, a second PCR was run for roughly 6 to 11 cycles. TCRdb fed the 5' RACE reads into MiXCR, producing one record per CDR3 protein. Of 1 million or so distinct CDR3 sequences in the sample, 20% to 25% were seen once. The data were also submitted as part of a second study, on T cells of mothers and their children. In that study: Compared with unrelated pairs, related mother-child pairs had slightly higher, non-significant overlap.

J is TRBJ2-3 and V is TRBV5-1; D not certain. The sample comprised blood. The sequence came from a girl aged 2-10 years in good health. CDR3 DNA: TGCGCCAGCAGCTCGGCTCGGCTCAGCACAGATACGCAGTATTTT. This sequence encodes CASSSARLSTDTQYF.